This TCR beta chain was recorded in a study of CD8 T cells in Susac syndrome. An amount of RNA that ranged from roughly 0.45 to 1 ug was reverse transcribed with random hexamers. TCR beta CDR3 was amplified by immunoSEQ multiplex PCR. This amplification extended across 54 Vbeta and 13 Jbeta segments. One entry per CDR3 protein results from TCRdb running MiXCR on the immunoSEQ multiplex PCR reads. Of some 300,000 distinct CDR3 sequences in the sample, 85% were seen once. The multiple sclerosis controls consisted of treatment-naive patients with relapsing-remitting disease, either stable or active. This receptor was obtained from a human donor with multiple sclerosis. Material: CD8+ T cells from PBMCs.

CDR3: CASSQLYPDRGAQSWYGYTF. The CDR3 nucleotides read TGTGCCAGCAGCCAACTTTACCCGGACAGGGGGGCCCAGAGTTGGTATGGCTACACCTTC. The V gene is TRBV3-1, the J gene TRBJ1-2; 10 bases fit TRBD1. From germline, CDR1 is LGHDT and CDR2 YNNKEL (reference sequence). V shed 2 bases and J 5 bases; nucleotides not matched to a gene: 20. This CDR3 comprises 20 residues.